Following are 23 T cell receptor beta chains from one sample sequenced in a study of T cells in pancreatic ductal adenocarcinoma. The method was immunoSEQ multiplex PCR; TCRdb's version includes in-frame clones alone and lacks a portion of them. The table lists thousands of clones, roughly three quarters of them singletons. Surgery without prior neoadjuvant therapy was the treatment of the selected pancreatic ductal adenocarcinoma patients. The sample taken for sequencing was pancreatic tumor tissue. These receptors were collected from a human donor with pancreatic ductal adenocarcinoma. The donor label of this sample is uncertain.

The chain links TRBV28 to TRBJ1-2; D is undetermined. CDR1 and CDR2 from the germline V gene are MDHEN and SYDVKM. The CDR3 has 12 amino acids. Trimming took off 6 bases at V and 5 bases at J, with 10 bases between the two ends. The CDR3 DNA is TGTGCCAGCAGCCCCCGGAGATATGGCTACACCTTC. Amino acids: CASSPRRYGYTF.

The CDR3, as DNA: TGTGCCAGCAGCTTGGAAGCGGGAACCTACAATGAGCAGTTCTTC. Translation gives CASSLEAGTYNEQFF. This chain joins TRBV5-6 and TRBJ2-1; 7 bases are shared with TRBD2. The J segment lost 2 bases and the V segment lost 0 bases, leaving 2 bases of the junction unmatched. This CDR3 comprises 15 residues. Per germline, CDR1 SGHDT and CDR2 YYEEEE.

This clone was counted a single time. The chain couples TRBV27 to TRBJ1-6; 8 bases line up with TRBD1. J lost 4 bases, V lost 4 bases, and 9 bases had no gene match. Germline-derived CDR1 and CDR2 are MNHEY and SMNVEV (reference sequence). This CDR3 has 17 residues. CDR3 sequence: CASSSTPGQVYNSPLHF. CDR3 DNA: TGTGCCAGCAGTTCTACTCCGGGACAGGTGTATAATTCACCCCTCCACTTT.

The gene calls are TRBV7-8 and TRBJ2-1; TRBD2 aligns across 11 bases. V was clipped by 3 bases and J by 2 bases; unmatched bases: 0. Germline CDR1 is SGHVS and CDR2 is FQNEAQ. This CDR3 is 15 amino acids long. The CDR3 DNA reads TGTGCCAGCAGCTTTAGCGGGGGGGCCTACAATGAGCAGTTCTTC. Amino acid sequence: CASSFSGGAYNEQFF.

The chain links TRBV9 to TRBJ1-1, with 7 bases aligning to TRBD1. The CDR3 totals 13 residues. From germline, CDR1 is SGDLS and CDR2 YYNGEE. Trimming cost V 5 bases and J 6 bases; bases outside gene matches: 7. CDR3 bases: TGTGCCAGCAGTGAGACAGGGAGGGCTGAAGCTTTCTTT. This sequence encodes CASSETGRAEAFF.

The J gene is TRBJ2-1, the V gene TRBV19; TRBD2 agrees at 8 bases. In germline, CDR1 is LNHDA, CDR2 SQIVND (reference sequence). The CDR3 is made up of 15 amino acids. J gave up 0 bases and V 7 bases, and 5 bases lay outside the gene matches. In DNA form, the CDR3 reads TGTGCCAGTACCCCCGGGAGGGCCTCCTACAATGAGCAGTTCTTC. Translated: CASTPGRASYNEQFF.

CDR3 sequence: CASSVVGTGGGLTNEQFF. The DNA of the CDR3 is TGTGCCAGCAGCGTAGTAGGGACAGGGGGCGGCTTGACCAATGAGCAGTTCTTC. V gene TRBV9 combines with J gene TRBJ2-1; TRBD1 matches at 12 bases. Germline lookup yields CDR1 SGDLS and CDR2 YYNGEE. After removal of 0 bases from V and 6 bases from J, the junction contained 10 bases not matched to a gene. The length of the CDR3 is 18 residues.

V is TRBV12-5 and J is TRBJ1-1, with 10 bases fitting TRBD1. The V gene end was trimmed by 2 bases and the J gene end by 4 bases; junction bases not matched to a gene: 13. The CDR3 consists of 18 residues. From germline, CDR1 is LGHNT and CDR2 FRNRAP. The CDR3: CASGLPPGQGTLGTEAFF. In DNA form, the CDR3 reads TGTGCTAGTGGTTTGCCCCCGGGACAGGGGACCTTGGGCACTGAAGCTTTCTTT.

V gene TRBV28 combines with J gene TRBJ2-5; a weak D match, TRBD1 (6 bases). Germline values: CDR1 MDHEN, CDR2 SYDVKM. The CDR3 spans 15 residues. Trimming removed 3 bases at V and 5 bases at J, with 16 bases between. DNA for the CDR3: TGTGCCAGCAGTTTCTCCGGGACACCTTCGGAGACCCAGTACTTC. Translating gives CASSFSGTPSETQYF.

The chain links TRBV28 to TRBJ2-7; no firm D call. Deletions cut 6 bases from V and 3 bases from J, with 18 bases between. This CDR3 is built from 15 residues. Per the germline V gene, CDR1 is MDHEN and CDR2 is SYDVKM. CDR3 region: CASRAPPPRFYEQYF. CDR3 in DNA: TGTGCCAGCAGGGCGCCCCCACCCAGATTCTACGAGCAGTACTTC.

The V gene is TRBV6-5, the J gene TRBJ1-4; no firm D call. V was shortened by 3 bases and J by 0 bases, with 11 bases between the two germline ends. Germline CDR1 MNHEY, CDR2 SVGAGI. CDR3 length equals 16 residues. The CDR3 DNA reads as TGTGCCAGCAGTTATGGCCCCTTTACAACTAATGAAAAACTGTTTTTT. Translation gives CASSYGPFTTNEKLFF.

By share, this clone counts as large (0.1 to 1%). This chain links TRBV7-2 with TRBJ2-7; 9 bases agree with TRBD2. Germline trimming cut 4 bases from V and 0 bases from J; bases unmatched to any gene: 4. There are 15 residues in the CDR3. Per germline, CDR1 SGHTA and CDR2 FQGNSA. CDR3 protein: CASSSLAGTSYEQYF. The CDR3 DNA reads TGTGCCAGCAGCTCGCTAGCGGGGACCTCCTACGAGCAGTACTTC.

The gene calls are TRBV19 and TRBJ2-7, with 7 bases lining up with TRBD2. CDR1 LNHDA and CDR2 SQIVND come from the germline V gene (reference sequence). This CDR3 comprises 15 residues. The J segment lost 3 bases and the V segment lost 6 bases, leaving 11 bases of the junction unmatched. DNA of the CDR3: TGTGCCAGTAGGATTAGCGGGCGAAGTCTCTACGAGCAGTACTTC. Its protein is CASRISGRSLYEQYF.

This chain connects TRBV7-2 to TRBJ1-5, with 7 bases identical to TRBD1. This CDR3 is 15 amino acids long. Germline assignment: CDR1 SGHTA and CDR2 FQGNSA. V lost 5 bases, J lost 1 base, and 5 bases stayed unmatched. The CDR3 region is CASSRGRQSNQPQHF. The CDR3 nucleotides read TGTGCCAGCAGCAGGGGGCGCCAAAGCAATCAGCCCCAGCATTTT.

This rearrangement joins TRBV30 to TRBJ1-3; TRBD1 matches at 11 bases. V dropped 3 bases and J dropped 3; count of bases not matched to a gene: 7. CDR1 and CDR2 from the germline V gene are GTSNPN and SVGIG (reference sequence). The length of the CDR3 is 16 residues. The CDR3 DNA is TGTGCCTGGAGAAGAGGACAGGGGGCGTTTGGAAACACCATATATTTT. Encoded protein: CAWRRGQGAFGNTIYF.

V and J are TRBV5-4 and TRBJ2-5; 8 nucleotides match TRBD1. From germline, CDR1 is SGHNT and CDR2 YYREEE (reference sequence). J was trimmed by 5 bases and V by 4 bases; bases with no gene match: 7. This CDR3 contains 14 residues. The CDR3 DNA follows: TGTGCCAGCAGCATAAGGACAGGGCTGGAGACCCAGTACTTC. Residues: CASSIRTGLETQYF.

The CDR3 here is CASSLPLDSYNEQFF. The CDR3 DNA sequence: TGCGCCAGCAGCCTGCCTCTAGACAGCTACAATGAGCAGTTCTTC. This chain connects TRBV5-1 to TRBJ2-1, with TRBD1 as a possible D gene (5 bases). CDR1 and CDR2 (germline): SGHRS, YFSETQ. The CDR3 loop spans 15 amino acids. The V end was cut by 4 bases, the J end by 3 bases, with 14 bases between.

The chain uses TRBV5-4 and TRBJ1-1; TRBD1 aligns across 7 bases. This CDR3 has 16 amino acids. CDR1 SGHNT and CDR2 YYREEE come from the germline V gene (reference sequence). V shed 1 base and J 0 bases; nucleotides not matched to a gene: 6. The CDR3 spells CASSLQRGRMNTEAFF. In nucleotides, the CDR3 is TGTGCCAGCAGCTTGCAAAGGGGGCGCATGAACACTGAAGCTTTCTTT.

This rearrangement joins TRBV6-1 to TRBJ2-7, with 9 bases fitting TRBD1. CDR1 is MNHNS, CDR2 SASEGT, per germline. V trimming: 1 base; J trimming: 3 bases; junction bases outside the gene matches: 4. This CDR3 has 15 amino acids. CDR3 amino acids: CASSEVDRGVYEQYF. CDR3 DNA sequence: TGTGCCAGCAGTGAAGTTGACAGGGGGGTCTACGAGCAGTACTTC.

The V and J genes are TRBV5-4 and TRBJ1-1; unclear D gene. Per germline, CDR1 SGHNT and CDR2 YYREEE (reference sequence). This CDR3 contains 12 residues. V was pared by 0 bases and J by 11 bases, with 11 bases between. Written as DNA, the CDR3 is TGTGCCAGCAGCTTGGCCAGTGCGGAGGCTTTCTTT. This codes for CASSLASAEAFF.

The V and J genes are TRBV29-1 and TRBJ1-2; D is unresolved. V shed 5 bases and J shed 2 bases, with 9 bases lying between them. The germline V gene encodes CDR1 SQVTM and CDR2 ANQGSEA. The CDR3 is made up of 12 amino acids. CDR3 nucleotide sequence: TGCAGCGTTCCTTACCAAAACTATGGCTACACCTTC. Translation gives CSVPYQNYGYTF. The whole variable domain, filled in from reference TRBV29-1 and TRBJ1-2, reads SAVISQKPSRDICQRGTSLTIQCQVDSQVTMMFWYRQQPGQSLTLIATANQGSEATYESGFVIDKFPISRPNLTFSTLTVSNMSPEDSSIYLCSVPYQNYGYTFGSGTRLTVV.

This clone was seen only once. This chain uses TRBV6-6 with TRBJ1-5, with 7 bases aligning to TRBD1. V lost 6 bases and J lost 7; bases outside the gene matches: 12. CDR3 size: 15 residues. The germline V gene has CDR1 MNHNY and CDR2 SVGAGI (reference sequence). The CDR3 DNA sequence: TGTGCCAGCAGATCACCGGGACAGCTAGCCCAGCCCCAGCATTTT. It encodes CASRSPGQLAQPQHF.

This rearrangement joins TRBV19 to TRBJ2-7; D gene ambiguous. The ends were cut back, 0 bases at V and 3 bases at J, with 12 bases in the middle. This CDR3 spans 15 amino acids. Germline lookup yields CDR1 LNHDA and CDR2 SQIVND (reference sequence). CDR3 bases: TGTGCCAGTAGTATAGATTTGGGTATTTACTACGAGCAGTACTTC. Amino acids: CASSIDLGIYYEQYF.